This is a list of T cell receptor beta chains from one sample in a study of cytomegalovirus exposure and HLA in healthy donors. Produced via immunoSEQ multiplex PCR; TCRdb's table is partial and in-frame only. This sample has around 90,000 clones, with 86% found just once. Sequencing was carried out using PBMCs. These receptors were obtained from a man aged 25-40 years in good health and CMV-seropositive. CDR3s include the opening cysteine and the closing phenylalanine or tryptophan. The D gene is left open where the match is weak. Only some rows state a clone size, as once, few, many or a class for expanded clones.

V: TRBV28
D: TRBD1
size: NA
J: TRBJ2-1
CDR3: CASSLLTGGNEQFF
DNA: TGTGCCAGCAGTTTACTCACAGGGGGGAATGAGCAGTTCTTC

V: TRBV5-1
D: NA
size: NA
J: TRBJ2-2
CDR3: CASSLGGRGTGELFF
DNA: TGCGCCAGCAGCTTGGGCGGCAGGGGCACCGGGGAGCTGTTTTTT

V: TRBV5-1
D: NA
size: NA
J: TRBJ1-2
CDR3: CASSFRGTVYGYTF
DNA: TGCGCCAGCAGCTTTCGCGGGACTGTCTATGGCTACACCTTC

V: TRBV6-1
D: NA
size: NA
J: TRBJ2-7
CDR3: CASSEARGTLTYEQYF
DNA: TGTGCCAGCAGTGAAGCAAGGGGTACCTTAACCTACGAGCAGTACTTC

V: TRBV30
D: NA
size: NA
J: TRBJ1-1
CDR3: CAWSTGRTEAFF
DNA: TGTGCCTGGAGTACGGGGAGGACTGAAGCTTTCTTT

V: TRBV7-2
D: NA
size: NA
J: TRBJ2-2
CDR3: CASSLAYWNTGELFF
DNA: TGTGCCAGCAGCTTAGCATACTGGAACACCGGGGAGCTGTTTTTT

V: TRBV30
D: NA
size: NA
J: TRBJ1-2
CDR3: CAWSVRRDVYGYTF
DNA: TGTGCCTGGAGTGTACGGCGGGACGTCTATGGCTACACCTTC

V: TRBV19
D: NA
size: NA
J: TRBJ1-1
CDR3: CASSIPPGEAFF
DNA: TGTGCCAGTAGTATCCCACCGGGGGAAGCTTTCTTT

V: TRBV11-2
D: TRBD1
size: NA
J: TRBJ2-7
CDR3: CASSLGQGQQYF
DNA: TGTGCCAGCAGCTTAGGACAGGGCCAGCAGTACTTC

V: TRBV28
D: TRBD1
size: NA
J: TRBJ1-2
CDR3: CATQGIYGYTF
DNA: TGTGCCACACAGGGGATCTATGGCTACACCTTC

V: TRBV18
D: TRBD2
size: NA
J: TRBJ2-7
CDR3: CASSRRGIVYEQYF
DNA: TGTGCCAGCTCACGGCGGGGGATTGTCTACGAGCAGTACTTC

V: TRBV30
D: NA
size: once
J: TRBJ1-3
CDR3: CAWSVGRGNTIYF
DNA: TGTGCCTGGAGTGTGGGCAGGGGAAACACCATATATTTT

V: TRBV19
D: TRBD1
size: NA
J: TRBJ2-5
CDR3: CASSIGQGKTQYF
DNA: TGTGCCAGTAGTATAGGACAGGGTAAGACCCAGTACTTC

V: TRBV11-2
D: NA
size: NA
J: TRBJ2-1
CDR3: CASSLGLQGGRENEQFF
DNA: TGTGCCAGCAGCTTAGGGTTACAGGGAGGGAGGGAGAATGAGCAGTTCTTC

V: TRBV6-5
D: TRBD1
size: NA
J: TRBJ1-2
CDR3: CASSPGTGGDYGYTF
DNA: TGTGCCAGCAGTCCCGGGACAGGGGGCGACTATGGCTACACCTTC

V: TRBV5-1
D: TRBD2
size: NA
J: TRBJ2-7
CDR3: CASSSSTSGRPYEQYF
DNA: TGCGCCAGCAGCTCCTCGACTAGCGGGAGGCCTTACGAGCAGTACTTC

V: TRBV10-3
D: NA
size: NA
J: TRBJ2-7
CDR3: CAIRDSYEQYF
DNA: TGTGCCATCAGGGACAGTTACGAGCAGTACTTC

V: TRBV28
D: TRBD1
size: NA
J: TRBJ2-1
CDR3: CASQTQGAFNEQFF
DNA: TGTGCCAGCCAGACCCAGGGGGCTTTCAATGAGCAGTTCTTC

V: TRBV19
D: TRBD2
size: NA
J: TRBJ2-5
CDR3: CASSIAGGQTQYF
DNA: TGTGCCAGTAGTATAGCGGGGGGGCAGACCCAGTACTTC

V: TRBV29-1
D: TRBD1
size: NA
J: TRBJ2-7
CDR3: CSVGTGGYKEQYF
DNA: TGCAGCGTAGGGACAGGGGGATATAAGGAGCAGTACTTC

V: TRBV7-2
D: NA
size: NA
J: TRBJ1-5
CDR3: CASSYHALGNQPQHF
DNA: TGTGCCAGCAGCTACCACGCGTTGGGCAATCAGCCCCAGCATTTT

V: TRBV19
D: TRBD1
size: once
J: TRBJ2-1
CDR3: CASSAGQGDYNEQFF
DNA: TGTGCCAGTAGTGCCGGACAGGGGGATTACAATGAGCAGTTCTTC

V: TRBV7-7
D: NA
size: NA
J: TRBJ2-1
CDR3: CASSLEVGGSSYNEQFF
DNA: TGTGCTAGCAGCTTAGAGGTGGGGGGAAGCTCCTACAATGAGCAGTTCTTC

V: TRBV27
D: NA
size: NA
J: TRBJ2-7
CDR3: CASSLFGRVNEQYF
DNA: TGTGCCAGCAGTTTATTTGGCAGGGTGAACGAGCAGTACTTC

V: TRBV5-8
D: NA
size: NA
J: TRBJ1-5
CDR3: CASGQGDQPQHF
DNA: TGTGCCAGCGGCCAGGGTGATCAGCCCCAGCATTTT

V: TRBV2
D: TRBD1
size: NA
J: TRBJ1-4
CDR3: CASRGDRGNEKLFF
DNA: TGTGCCAGCAGGGGGGACAGGGGGAATGAAAAACTGTTTTTT

V: TRBV7-9
D: NA
size: once
J: TRBJ2-6
CDR3: CAISPSANVLTF
DNA: TGTGCCATCTCCCCTTCGGCCAACGTCCTGACTTTC

V: TRBV5-1
D: NA
size: NA
J: TRBJ2-1
CDR3: CASSLGFDREVKDEQFF
DNA: TGCGCCAGCAGCTTGGGGTTTGACAGGGAGGTAAAGGATGAGCAGTTCTTC

V: TRBV11-2
D: NA
size: NA
J: TRBJ1-3
CDR3: CASSLDLSSGNTIYF
DNA: TGTGCCAGCAGCTTAGATCTGAGCTCTGGAAACACCATATATTTT

V: TRBV2
D: TRBD2
size: NA
J: TRBJ2-1
CDR3: CASSGTSGSSYNEQFF
DNA: TGTGCCAGCAGCGGGACTAGCGGGAGCTCCTACAATGAGCAGTTCTTC

V: TRBV5-1
D: NA
size: NA
J: TRBJ2-6
CDR3: CASSYTGSSGANVLTF
DNA: TGCGCCAGCAGCTACACAGGGAGCTCTGGGGCCAACGTCCTGACTTTC

V: TRBV5-1
D: TRBD2
size: once
J: TRBJ2-3
CDR3: CASSHYDAREVTDTQYF
DNA: TGCGCCAGCAGCCACTACGATGCCCGGGAGGTCACAGATACGCAGTATTTT

V: TRBV9
D: TRBD1
size: NA
J: TRBJ1-1
CDR3: CASSVSTGSGTEAFF
DNA: TGTGCCAGCAGCGTTTCGACAGGGAGCGGCACTGAAGCTTTCTTT

V: TRBV4-2
D: NA
size: few
J: TRBJ1-4
CDR3: CASSQDHQVNEKLFF
DNA: TGTGCCAGCAGCCAAGATCACCAGGTTAATGAAAAACTGTTTTTT

V: TRBV5-8
D: NA
size: once
J: TRBJ1-4
CDR3: CASSLQGFNEKLFF
DNA: TGTGCCAGCAGCTTACAGGGATTTAATGAAAAACTGTTTTTT

V: TRBV29-1
D: TRBD1
size: NA
J: TRBJ1-3
CDR3: CSAGQGSGNTIYF
DNA: TGCAGCGCTGGACAGGGGTCGGGAAACACCATATATTTT

V: TRBV19
D: NA
size: NA
J: TRBJ1-2
CDR3: CASSHWGGLAVEGYTF
DNA: TGTGCCAGTAGTCACTGGGGGGGACTGGCAGTTGAAGGCTACACCTTC

V: TRBV19
D: NA
size: NA
J: TRBJ2-4
CDR3: CASSQYGDIQYF
DNA: TGTGCCAGTAGTCAGTACGGAGACATTCAGTACTTC

V: TRBV4-1
D: TRBD1
size: NA
J: TRBJ2-1
CDR3: CASSHSPTGSYYNEQFF
DNA: TGCGCCAGCAGCCACAGCCCGACAGGGAGCTACTACAATGAGCAGTTCTTC

V: TRBV7-2
D: NA
size: NA
J: TRBJ2-3
CDR3: CASSLGAAYLTDTQYF
DNA: TGTGCCAGCAGCTTAGGGGCTGCTTACCTCACAGATACGCAGTATTTT

V: TRBV5-1
D: NA
size: NA
J: TRBJ1-4
CDR3: CASSSGVGGEKLFF
DNA: TGCGCCAGCAGCTCCGGCGTGGGGGGTGAAAAACTGTTTTTT

V: TRBV2
D: TRBD2
size: NA
J: TRBJ2-7
CDR3: CASRRLAGVYEQYF
DNA: TGTGCCAGCAGGCGACTAGCGGGAGTATACGAGCAGTACTTC

V: TRBV7-9
D: TRBD1
size: NA
J: TRBJ1-4
CDR3: CASSLGQGGEKLFF
DNA: TGTGCCAGCAGCTTAGGACAGGGAGGCGAAAAACTGTTTTTT

V: TRBV2
D: NA
size: once
J: TRBJ2-4
CDR3: CASSDRRDSDKNIQYF
DNA: TGTGCCAGCAGTGATAGGCGGGACAGTGACAAAAACATTCAGTACTTC

V: TRBV30
D: TRBD1
size: NA
J: TRBJ2-7
CDR3: CAWSVGTGGFYEQYF
DNA: TGTGCCTGGAGTGTCGGGACAGGGGGCTTCTACGAGCAGTACTTC

V: TRBV27
D: NA
size: NA
J: TRBJ2-1
CDR3: CASSLADYYNEQFF
DNA: TGTGCCAGCAGTTTGGCGGACTATTACAATGAGCAGTTCTTC